This T cell receptor (beta chain) was profiled in a study of vaccination and CD4 T cells after COVID-19. Treatment given: approximately 11-day PBMC culture with coronavirus spike peptide pools or control peptides (ViraFEST assay). By sample share, this clonotype is medium-sized. The antigen remains unidentified. Cultured CD4+ T-cell DNA underwent Oncomine TCR Beta short-read sequencing. A single record per CDR3 protein comes from TCRdb applying MiXCR to the PCR reads. This table has 10,000 to 12,000 distinct CDR3 sequences, around a third appearing once. CDR1 and CDR2 (germline): KGHDR, SFDVKD. Trimming took 3 bases from V and 4 from J, leaving 8 bases between them. This CDR3 has 13 residues.

The specimen sequenced was CD4+ T cells from blood, cultured in vitro. V gene TRBV24-1 combines with J gene TRBJ1-2; the D gene is possibly TRBD1 (6 bases). This TCR derives from a human donor who had recovered from COVID-19. CDR3: CATSDDRSYGYTF. In nucleotides, the CDR3 is TGTGCCACCAGTGATGACAGGAGCTATGGCTACACCTTC.